The T cell receptor (beta chain) described here comes from a study of beta chain features in type 1 diabetes (dated by TCRdb to 2016 to 2018). A note on the overall study: Patients and healthy donors did not differ in mean age, gender distribution, total cell number or subset yield. A total of about 100 million sorted cells were examined across all samples, and RNA yield correlated strongly with the number of cells per subset. In the study, recently diagnosed type 1 diabetes patients and matched healthy donors were compared on the TCRB repertoires of their sorted circulating CD4+ T cell subsets. Regulatory and stem cell-like memory subsets were obtained from only 8 patients and roughly eight healthy donors, while naive and central memory subsets were obtained from all 30 or so donors. General conclusions and limits of the study: At VDJ recombination sites, type 1 diabetes patients had fewer insertions and more deleted nucleotides, which implies abnormalities in thymic rearrangement. PCR might favor shorter templates, but patient and control samples were amplified and corrected together, so any skew would affect both groups equally. HLA sub-analyses involved small numbers of individuals, so any influence of HLA type on TCRB rearrangement remained unresolved. The naive, central memory and regulatory TCRB repertoires appeared to resemble one another more closely among patients than among healthy donors. A moderate but significant shortening of TCRB CDR3 length was observed in type 1 diabetes patients in all four CD4+ subsets. Sequencing cDNA rather than genomic DNA could over-represent highly expressing activated cells, although activation and CD3 levels did not differ between groups.

From each donor, a single peripheral blood sample of around 0.12 L on average was drawn into heparinised tubes. A BD FACSAria II and a panel including CD45RO, CCR7, CD25, CD127, CD95 and CD27 were used to sort naive, central memory, regulatory and stem cell-like memory CD4+ T cells. Every sorted population had a purity above 95%. Right away, PBMCs were isolated by Lymphoprep density gradient centrifugation and were stained directly, with no culture step. So that batch effects would be minimized, each experiment stained and sorted samples in pairs, pairing one healthy donor with one patient. Relative to germline, V is missing 1 base and J is missing 2 bases, with 4 bases of the junction outside any gene match. From cysteine to phenylalanine, the CDR3 is 15 amino acids long. Only the CDR3 part of the read is kept: 45 bases, read in frame from the first base. CDR1 and CDR2, looked up from the germline V gene (reference sequence), are SEHNR and FQNEAQ.

Comments on this clone: Its antigen is currently not known. Per-base quality was not reported, and no clone a single base away is much larger than it.

All of the isolated RNA was reverse transcribed with the High Capacity cDNA Reverse Transcription Kit, so expressed TCRB transcripts were sequenced. Deep immunoSEQ sequencing was performed on naive, central memory and regulatory T cell samples, with an average of about 3.6 million total reads per sample. Sorted cells were lysed in RLT buffer, and RNA was extracted using DNase-treated RNeasy Micro or Mini kits according to cell number. Each cell subset was processed separately to prevent cross-contamination, with patient and healthy donor samples processed together. Using the immunoSEQ multiplex PCR, TCRB sequences were amplified from cDNA into 87-bp fragments spanning the CDR3 region. Sequencing of the amplicons was performed on the Illumina HiSeq platform. Per the original workflow: PCR bias was corrected computationally using synthetic template baselines, and reads within Hamming distance 2 were collapsed, with unmergeable singletons discarded. By aligning reads against IMGT, V, D and J genes, CDR3 length, and insertions or deletions at six rearrangement sites were assigned. Within each subset, clonotype counts were normalized to sorted cell number, after which true diversity and Gini coefficients were computed with the tcR R package. The overlap coefficient, calculated on TCRB nucleotide sequences, was used to quantify repertoire sharing. TCRdb holds this immuneACCESS table with in-frame rearrangements only. Some clones are missing; in checked studies, unresolved V genes explain under half, and the rest has no known cause. That table is the source of V, J and clone size, and D and trimming were worked out from the DNA. Across this sample there are under 300,000 clones, with about 30% seen only once. Roughly 4% of the sample is held by the ten biggest clonotypes.

Sequenced input: central memory CD4+ T cells from blood. The receptor's source is a man aged 25-40 years in good health. This chain is built from TRBV7-9 and TRBJ2-7, and TRBD1 matches 8 of the central bases. The DNA sequence reads TGTGCCAGCAGCTTAGGGGCAGGGGGCCCCTACGAGCAGTACTTC. This sequence encodes CASSLGAGGPYEQYF.